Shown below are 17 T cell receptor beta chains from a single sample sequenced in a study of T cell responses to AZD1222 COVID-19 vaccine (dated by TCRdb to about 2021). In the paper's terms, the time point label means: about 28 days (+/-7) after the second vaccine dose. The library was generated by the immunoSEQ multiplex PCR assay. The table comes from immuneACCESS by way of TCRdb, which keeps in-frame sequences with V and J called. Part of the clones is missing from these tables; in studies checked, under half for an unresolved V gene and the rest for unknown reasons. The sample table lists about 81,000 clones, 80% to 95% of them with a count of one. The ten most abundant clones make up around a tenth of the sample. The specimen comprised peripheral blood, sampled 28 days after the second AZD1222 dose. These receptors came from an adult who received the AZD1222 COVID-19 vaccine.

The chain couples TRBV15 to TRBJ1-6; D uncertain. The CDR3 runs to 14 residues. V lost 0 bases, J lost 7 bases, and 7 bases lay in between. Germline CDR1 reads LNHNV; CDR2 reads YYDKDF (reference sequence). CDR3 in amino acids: CATSRDRENSPLHF. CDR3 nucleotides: TGTGCCACCAGCAGAGATAGGGAGAATTCACCCCTCCACTTT.

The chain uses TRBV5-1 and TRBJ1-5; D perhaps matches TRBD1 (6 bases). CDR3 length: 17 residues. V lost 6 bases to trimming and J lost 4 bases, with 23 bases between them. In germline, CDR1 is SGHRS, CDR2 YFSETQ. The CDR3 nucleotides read TGCGCCAGCAAGTTACGACAGGCGCTCCAATTGAATCAGCCCCAGCATTTT. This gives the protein CASKLRQALQLNQPQHF.

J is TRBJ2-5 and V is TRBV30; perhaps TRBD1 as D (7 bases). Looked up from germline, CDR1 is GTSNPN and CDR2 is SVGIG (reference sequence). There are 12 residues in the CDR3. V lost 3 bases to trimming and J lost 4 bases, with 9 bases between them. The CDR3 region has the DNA TGTGCCTGGAGCCAGGGGGGAGAGACCCAGTACTTC. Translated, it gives CAWSQGGETQYF.

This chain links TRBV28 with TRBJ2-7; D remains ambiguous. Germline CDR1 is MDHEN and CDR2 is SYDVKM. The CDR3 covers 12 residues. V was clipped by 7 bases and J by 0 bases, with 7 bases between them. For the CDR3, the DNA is TGTGCCAGCACCTTAAGCTCCTACGAGCAGTACTTC. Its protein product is CASTLSSYEQYF. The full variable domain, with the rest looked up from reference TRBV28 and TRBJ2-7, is DVKVTQSSRYLVKRTGEKVFLECVQDMDHENMFWYRQDPGLGLRLIYFSYDVKMKEKGDIPEGYSVSREKKERFSLILESASTNQTSMYLCASTLSSYEQYFGPGTRLTVT.

The CDR3 nucleotides are TGTGCCAGCAGCCTACAACAGGGAAGCTCCTACAATGAGCAGTTCTTC. Protein product: CASSLQQGSSYNEQFF. The chain employs TRBV14 and TRBJ2-1; possibly TRBD1 for D (6 bases). Germline values: CDR1 SGHDN, CDR2 FVKESK. V shed 4 bases and J shed 0 bases, with 13 bases lying between them. The CDR3 contains 16 residues.

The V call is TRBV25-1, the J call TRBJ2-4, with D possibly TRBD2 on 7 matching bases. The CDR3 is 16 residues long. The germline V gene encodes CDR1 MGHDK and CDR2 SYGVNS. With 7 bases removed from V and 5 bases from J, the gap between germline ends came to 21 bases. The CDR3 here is CASTPNRGGRENIQYF. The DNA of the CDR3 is TGTGCCAGCACCCCGAATCGCGGGGGCCGGGAAAACATTCAGTACTTC.

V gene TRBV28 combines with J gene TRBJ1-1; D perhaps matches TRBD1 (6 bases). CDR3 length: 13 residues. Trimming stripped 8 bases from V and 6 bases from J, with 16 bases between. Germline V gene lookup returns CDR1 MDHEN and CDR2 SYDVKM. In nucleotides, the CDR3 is TGTGCCAGCTGGCCGGCCGGGGGCCCTGAAGCTTTCTTT. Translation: CASWPAGGPEAFF.

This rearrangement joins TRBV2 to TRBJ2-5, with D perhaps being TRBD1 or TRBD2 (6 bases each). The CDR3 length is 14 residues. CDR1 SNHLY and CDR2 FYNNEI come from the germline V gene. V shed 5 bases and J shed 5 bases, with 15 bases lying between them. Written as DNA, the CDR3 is TGTGCCAGCAGTACTCCTACAGGGAGGGAGACCCAGTACTTC. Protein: CASSTPTGRETQYF.

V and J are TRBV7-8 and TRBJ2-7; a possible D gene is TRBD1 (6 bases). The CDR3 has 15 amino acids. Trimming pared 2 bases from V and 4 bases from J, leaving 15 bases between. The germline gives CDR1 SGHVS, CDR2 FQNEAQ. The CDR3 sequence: CASSLNPGEGYEQYF. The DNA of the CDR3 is TGTGCCAGCAGCTTAAATCCAGGGGAAGGATACGAGCAGTACTTC.

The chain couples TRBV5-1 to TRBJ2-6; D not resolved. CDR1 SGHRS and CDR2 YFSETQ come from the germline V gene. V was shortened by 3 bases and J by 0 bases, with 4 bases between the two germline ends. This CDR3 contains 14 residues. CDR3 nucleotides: TGCGCCAGCAGCTGGGACTCTGGGGCCAACGTCCTGACTTTC. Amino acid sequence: CASSWDSGANVLTF.

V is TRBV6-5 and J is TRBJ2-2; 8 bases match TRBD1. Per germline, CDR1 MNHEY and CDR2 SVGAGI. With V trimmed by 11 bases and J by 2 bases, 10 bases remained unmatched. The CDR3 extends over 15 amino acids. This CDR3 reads CAGETGTGNTGELFF. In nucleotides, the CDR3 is TGTGCCGGGGAAACCGGGACAGGCAACACCGGGGAGCTGTTTTTT.

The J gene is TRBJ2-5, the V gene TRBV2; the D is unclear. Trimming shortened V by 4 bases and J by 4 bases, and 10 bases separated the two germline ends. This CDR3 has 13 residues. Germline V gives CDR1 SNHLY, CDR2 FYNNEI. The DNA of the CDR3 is TGTGCCAGCAGTGGGAAGTTTGTAGAGACCCAGTACTTC. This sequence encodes CASSGKFVETQYF.

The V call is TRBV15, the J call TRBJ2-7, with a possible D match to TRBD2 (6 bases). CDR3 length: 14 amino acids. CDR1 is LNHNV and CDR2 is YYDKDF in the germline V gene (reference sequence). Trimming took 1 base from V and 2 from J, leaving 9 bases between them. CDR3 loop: CATSRARGAYEQYF. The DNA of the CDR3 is TGTGCCACCAGCAGAGCTCGCGGGGCCTACGAGCAGTACTTC.

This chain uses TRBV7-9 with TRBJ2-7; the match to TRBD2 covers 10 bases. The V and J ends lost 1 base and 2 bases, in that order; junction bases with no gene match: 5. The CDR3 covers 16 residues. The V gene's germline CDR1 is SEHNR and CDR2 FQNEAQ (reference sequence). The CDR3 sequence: CASSLGGLAETYEQYF. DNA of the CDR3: TGTGCCAGCAGCTTAGGCGGACTAGCGGAAACCTACGAGCAGTACTTC.

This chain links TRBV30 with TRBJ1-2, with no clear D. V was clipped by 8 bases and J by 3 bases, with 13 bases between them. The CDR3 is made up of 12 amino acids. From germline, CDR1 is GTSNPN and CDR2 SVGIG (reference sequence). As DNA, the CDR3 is TGTGCCCGGTCTGGTCAGGACTATGGCTACACCTTC. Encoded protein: CARSGQDYGYTF.

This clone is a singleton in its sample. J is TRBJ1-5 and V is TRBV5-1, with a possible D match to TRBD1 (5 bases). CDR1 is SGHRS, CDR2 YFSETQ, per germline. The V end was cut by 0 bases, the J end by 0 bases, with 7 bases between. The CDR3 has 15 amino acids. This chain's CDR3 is CASSLAGGSNQPQHF. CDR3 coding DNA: TGCGCCAGCAGCTTGGCCGGGGGTAGCAATCAGCCCCAGCATTTT.

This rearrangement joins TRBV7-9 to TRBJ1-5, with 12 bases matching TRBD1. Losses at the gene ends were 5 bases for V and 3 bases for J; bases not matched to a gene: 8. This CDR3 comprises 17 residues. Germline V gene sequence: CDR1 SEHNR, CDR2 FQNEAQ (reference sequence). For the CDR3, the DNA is TGTGCCAGCAGCATGGGACAGGGGGCGCGGAACAATCAGCCCCAGCATTTT. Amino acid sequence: CASSMGQGARNNQPQHF.